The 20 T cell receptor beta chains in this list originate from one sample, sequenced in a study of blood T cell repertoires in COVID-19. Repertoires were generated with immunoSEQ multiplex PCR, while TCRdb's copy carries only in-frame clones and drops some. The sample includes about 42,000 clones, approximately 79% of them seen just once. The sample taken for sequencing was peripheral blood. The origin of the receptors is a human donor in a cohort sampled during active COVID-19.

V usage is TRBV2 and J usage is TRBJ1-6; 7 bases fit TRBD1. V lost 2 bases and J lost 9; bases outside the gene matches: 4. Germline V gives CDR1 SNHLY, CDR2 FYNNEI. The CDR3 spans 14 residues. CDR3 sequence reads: CASSEMGDSSPLHF. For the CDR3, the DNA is TGTGCCAGCAGTGAAATGGGGGACAGTTCACCCCTCCACTTT.

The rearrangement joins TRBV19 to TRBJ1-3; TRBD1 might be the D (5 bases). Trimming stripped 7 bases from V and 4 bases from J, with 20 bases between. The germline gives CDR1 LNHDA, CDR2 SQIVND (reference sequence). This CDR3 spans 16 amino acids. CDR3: CASTPRRGSGGNTIYF. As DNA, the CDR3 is TGTGCCAGTACCCCAAGGAGGGGTTCGGGCGGAAACACCATATATTTT.

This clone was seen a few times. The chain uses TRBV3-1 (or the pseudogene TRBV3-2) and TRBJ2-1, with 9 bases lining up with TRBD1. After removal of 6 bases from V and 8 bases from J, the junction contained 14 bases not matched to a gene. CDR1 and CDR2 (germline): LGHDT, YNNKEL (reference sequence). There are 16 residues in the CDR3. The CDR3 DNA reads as TGTGCCAGCAGTCCTTCTCCCGGGACAGGGCCCGATGAGCAGTTCTTC. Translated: CASSPSPGTGPDEQFF.

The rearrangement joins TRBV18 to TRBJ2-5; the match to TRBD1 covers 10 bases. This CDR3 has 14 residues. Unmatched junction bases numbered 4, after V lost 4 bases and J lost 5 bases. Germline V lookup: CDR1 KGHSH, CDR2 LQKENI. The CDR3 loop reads CASSRTGGQETQYF. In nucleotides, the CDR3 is TGTGCCAGCTCACGGACAGGGGGTCAGGAGACCCAGTACTTC.

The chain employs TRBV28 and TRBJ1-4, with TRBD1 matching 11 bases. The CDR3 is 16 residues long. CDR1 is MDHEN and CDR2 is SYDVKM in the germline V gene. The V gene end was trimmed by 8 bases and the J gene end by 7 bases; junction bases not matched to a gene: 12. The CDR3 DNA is TGTGCCAGCGGAGGACAGGGGGCGAATCTCGGTGAAAAACTGTTTTTT. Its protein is CASGGQGANLGEKLFF.

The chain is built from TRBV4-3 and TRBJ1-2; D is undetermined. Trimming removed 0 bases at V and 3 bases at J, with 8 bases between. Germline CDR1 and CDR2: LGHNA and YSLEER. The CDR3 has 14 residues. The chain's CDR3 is CASSQDVQDYGYTF. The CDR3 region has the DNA TGCGCCAGCAGCCAAGATGTGCAGGACTATGGCTACACCTTC.

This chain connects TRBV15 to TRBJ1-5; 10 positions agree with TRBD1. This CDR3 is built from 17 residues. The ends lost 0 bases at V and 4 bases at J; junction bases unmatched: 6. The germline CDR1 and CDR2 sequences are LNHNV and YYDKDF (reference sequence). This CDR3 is CATSRDRGGQGNQPQHF. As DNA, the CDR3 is TGTGCCACCAGCAGAGATCGGGGGGGACAGGGGAATCAGCCCCAGCATTTT.

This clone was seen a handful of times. In nucleotides, the CDR3 is TGCGCCAGCAGCTTGGTACAGGGGTCGCAGTATTTT. Translation gives CASSLVQGSQYF. This chain uses TRBV5-1 with TRBJ2-3; TRBD1 agrees at 7 bases. Germline loops: CDR1 SGHRS, CDR2 YFSETQ. This CDR3 contains 12 residues. J gave up 10 bases and V 0 bases, and 2 bases lay outside the gene matches.

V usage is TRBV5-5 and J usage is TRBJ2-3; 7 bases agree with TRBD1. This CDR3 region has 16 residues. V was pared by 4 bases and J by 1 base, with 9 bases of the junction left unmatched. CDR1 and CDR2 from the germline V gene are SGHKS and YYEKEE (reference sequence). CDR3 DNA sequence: TGTGCCAGCAGCGAAACAGGGGACCACCGCACAGATACGCAGTATTTT. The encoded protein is CASSETGDHRTDTQYF.

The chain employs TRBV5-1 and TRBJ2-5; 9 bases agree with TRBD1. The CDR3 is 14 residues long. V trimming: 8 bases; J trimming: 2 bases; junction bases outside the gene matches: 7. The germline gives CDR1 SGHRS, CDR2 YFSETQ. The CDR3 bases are TGCGCCAGTACAGGGGGCGCGAATCAAGAGACCCAGTACTTC. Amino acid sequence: CASTGGANQETQYF.

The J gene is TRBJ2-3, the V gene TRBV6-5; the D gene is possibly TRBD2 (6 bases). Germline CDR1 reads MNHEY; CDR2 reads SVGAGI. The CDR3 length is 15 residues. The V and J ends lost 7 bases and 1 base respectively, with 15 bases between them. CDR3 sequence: CASTYSPSGTDTQYF. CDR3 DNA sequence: TGTGCCAGCACTTATTCTCCTAGCGGCACAGATACGCAGTATTTT.

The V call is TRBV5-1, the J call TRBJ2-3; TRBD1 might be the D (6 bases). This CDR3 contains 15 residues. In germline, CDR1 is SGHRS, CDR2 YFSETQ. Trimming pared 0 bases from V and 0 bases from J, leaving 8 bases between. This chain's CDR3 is CASSLGTVSTDTQYF. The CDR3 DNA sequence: TGCGCCAGCAGCTTGGGGACAGTTAGCACAGATACGCAGTATTTT.

The CDR3 region is CASRSTDPGQDRSYEQYV. The CDR3 DNA is TGTGCCAGCAGGAGTACCGATCCGGGACAGGACCGCTCCTACGAGCAGTACGTC. This chain links TRBV28 with TRBJ2-7; 8 nucleotides match TRBD1. CDR3 length equals 18 residues. In germline, CDR1 is MDHEN, CDR2 SYDVKM. J lost 0 bases, V lost 6 bases, and 16 bases had no gene match.

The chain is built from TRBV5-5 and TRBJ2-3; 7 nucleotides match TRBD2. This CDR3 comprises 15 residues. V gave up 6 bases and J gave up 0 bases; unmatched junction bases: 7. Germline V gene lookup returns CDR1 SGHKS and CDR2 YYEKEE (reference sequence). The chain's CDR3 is CASTPKTSSTDTQYF. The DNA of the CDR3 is TGTGCCAGCACCCCCAAGACTAGCAGCACAGATACGCAGTATTTT. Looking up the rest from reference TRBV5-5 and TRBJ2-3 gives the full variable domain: DAGVTQSPTHLIKTRGQQVTLRCSPISGHKSVSWYQQVLGQGPQFIFQYYEKEERGRGNFPDRFSARQFPNYSSELNVNALLLGDSALYLCASTPKTSSTDTQYFGPGTRLTVL.

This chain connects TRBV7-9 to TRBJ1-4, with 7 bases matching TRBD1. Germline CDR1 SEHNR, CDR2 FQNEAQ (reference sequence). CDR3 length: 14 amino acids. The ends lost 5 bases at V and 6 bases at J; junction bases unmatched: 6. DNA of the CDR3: TGTGCCAGCAGCCCCGGACAGGATTATGAAAAACTGTTTTTT. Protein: CASSPGQDYEKLFF. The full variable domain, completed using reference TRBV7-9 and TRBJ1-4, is DTGVSQNPRHKITKRGQNVTFRCDPISEHNRLYWYRQTLGQGPEFLTYFQNEAQLEKSRLLSDRFSAERPKGSFSTLEIQRTEQGDSAMYLCASSPGQDYEKLFFGSGTQLSVL.

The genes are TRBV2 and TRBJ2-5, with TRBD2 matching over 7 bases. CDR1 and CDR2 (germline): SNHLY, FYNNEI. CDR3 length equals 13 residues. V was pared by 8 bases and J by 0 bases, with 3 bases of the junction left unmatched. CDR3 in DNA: TGTGCCAGCGCCGGGACTAACCAAGAGACCCAGTACTTC. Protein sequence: CASAGTNQETQYF. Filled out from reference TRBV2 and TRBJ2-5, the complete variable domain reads EPEVTQTPSHQVTQMGQEVILRCVPISNHLYFYWYRQILGQKVEFLVSFYNNEISEKSEIFDDQFSVERPDGSNFTLKIRSTKLEDSAMYFCASAGTNQETQYFGPGTRLLVL.

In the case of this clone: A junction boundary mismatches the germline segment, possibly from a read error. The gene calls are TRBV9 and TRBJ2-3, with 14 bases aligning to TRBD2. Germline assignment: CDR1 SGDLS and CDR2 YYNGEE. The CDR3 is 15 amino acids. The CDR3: CASRQVGLAGDKQYF. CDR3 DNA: TGTGCCAGCAGACAAGTGGGACTAGCGGGAGATAAGCAGTATTTT. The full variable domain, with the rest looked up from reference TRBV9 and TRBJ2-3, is DSGVTQTPKHLITATGQRVTLRCSPRSGDLSVYWYQQSLDQGLQFLIQYYNGEERAKGNILERFSAQQFPDLHSELNLSSLELGDSALYFCASRQVGLAGDKQYFGPGTRLTVL.

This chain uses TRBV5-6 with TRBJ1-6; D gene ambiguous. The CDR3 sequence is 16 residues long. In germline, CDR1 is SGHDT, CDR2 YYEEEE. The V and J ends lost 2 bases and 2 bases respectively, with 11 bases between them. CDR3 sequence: CASSFRRGTYNSPLHF. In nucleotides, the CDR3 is TGTGCCAGCAGCTTCAGACGGGGTACCTATAATTCACCCCTCCACTTT. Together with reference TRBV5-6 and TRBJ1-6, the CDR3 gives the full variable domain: DAGVTQSPTHLIKTRGQQVTLRCSPKSGHDTVSWYQQALGQGPQFIFQYYEEEERQRGNFPDRFSGHQFPNYSSELNVNALLLGDSALYLCASSFRRGTYNSPLHFGNGTRLTVT.

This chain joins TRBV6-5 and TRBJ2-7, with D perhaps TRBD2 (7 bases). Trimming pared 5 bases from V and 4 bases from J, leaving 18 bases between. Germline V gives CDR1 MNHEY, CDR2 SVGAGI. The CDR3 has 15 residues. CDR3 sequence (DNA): TGTGCCAGCAGTCCGAGGGGAGGGGGTTCGTACGAGCAGTACTTC. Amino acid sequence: CASSPRGGGSYEQYF.

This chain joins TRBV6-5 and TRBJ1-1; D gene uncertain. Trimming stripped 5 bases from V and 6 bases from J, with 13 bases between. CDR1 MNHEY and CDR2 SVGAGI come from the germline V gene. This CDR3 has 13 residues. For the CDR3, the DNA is TGTGCCAGCAGTATATTGGAGGCTGCTGAAGCTTTCTTT. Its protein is CASSILEAAEAFF.